This T cell receptor beta chain was sequenced for a study of T cell responses to AZD1222 COVID-19 vaccine. Whole-study context: Doses given second, at about 4 or about 12 weeks, were pooled.

Per the germline V gene, CDR1 is GTSNPN and CDR2 is SVGIG (reference sequence). Trimming stripped 0 bases from V and 9 bases from J, with 12 bases between. The CDR3 totals 13 residues. Produced via immunoSEQ multiplex PCR; TCRdb's table is partial and in-frame only. The sample contains 110,000 to 150,000 clones, 92% of which appear only once. The chain recombines TRBV30 with TRBJ2-1; TRBD1 or TRBD2 may be the D gene (5 bases each). This specimen was peripheral blood, taken on day 0 of AZD1222 vaccination. The TCR sequence derives from an adult in good health. Written as DNA, the CDR3 is TGTGCCTGGAGTGTAATGGGGGTTAGTGAGCAGTTCTTC. Translated: CAWSVMGVSEQFF. The full variable domain, with the rest looked up from reference TRBV30 and TRBJ2-1, is SQTIHQWPATLVQPVGSPLSLECTVEGTSNPNLYWYRQAAGRGLQLLFYSVGIGQISSEVPQNLSASRPQDRQFILSSKKLLLSDSGFYLCAWSVMGVSEQFFGPGTRLTVL.